This T cell receptor beta chain stems from a study of T cells after yellow fever vaccination. The CDR3 has 15 residues. CDR1 is LGHNA and CDR2 is YSLEER in the germline V gene. With 2 bases removed from V and 4 bases from J, the gap between germline ends came to 15 bases. TCR cDNA, made by 5'RACE template switching, carried an added universal primer site and UMIs. TCRdb re-derived calls from the 5' RACE reads in MiXCR, one entry per CDR3 protein. The repertoire holds 500,000 to 650,000 distinct CDR3 sequences, with roughly an eighth as singletons. The table lists this clonotype with many counts. Sequenced here: PBMCs, sampled on the day of the yellow fever booster vaccination. The clonotype comes from a man under 40 who received the YFV17D yellow fever vaccine. V usage is TRBV4-3 and J usage is TRBJ2-7; possibly TRBD1 for D (6 bases). The CDR3 region is CASSQKDSPLYEQYF. In DNA form, the CDR3 reads TGCGCCAGCAGCCAAAAGGACAGCCCCCTTTACGAGCAGTACTTC.